This TCR beta chain derives from a study of neurological immune-mediated disorders. One entry per CDR3 protein, called by TCRdb with MiXCR from the 5' RACE reads. Of 35,000 to 45,000 distinct CDR3 sequences listed, almost 7.5% are singletons. CDR3 size: 16 residues. Trimming took 6 bases from V and 0 from J, leaving 15 bases between them. This clonotype came up many times. This sequence joins TRBV12-3 or TRBV12-4 and TRBJ2-1, with D perhaps matching TRBD1 or TRBD2 (6 bases each). Sequences were obtained from PBMCs. This TCR was recovered from a woman between 40 and 55 years old in good health. The CDR3 coding sequence is TGTGCCAGCAGCCCGGGAGCAGGGGACTCCTACAATGAGCAGTTCTTC. It encodes CASSPGAGDSYNEQFF.